A selection of T cell receptor beta chains follows, all from one sample in a study of vaccination and CD4 T cells after COVID-19. TCRdb fed the PCR reads into MiXCR, producing one record per CDR3 protein. The table has 8,200 or so distinct CDR3 sequences, about 61% seen once. No antigens are known for them. Sequenced input: CD4+ T cells from blood, cultured in vitro. Every receptor here comes from a human donor who had recovered from COVID-19. The CDR3 runs from the conserved cysteine through the conserved F or W. D genes are given only for firm matches. A clone size is listed for some rows: how often the clone was seen (once, few, many), or a class if it is expanded.

d_call j_call clone_size v_call cdr3_aa cdr3_nt
NA TRBJ2-6 NA TRBV11-2 CASSFAGSSGANVLTF TGTGCCAGCAGCTTTGCAGGGAGCTCTGGGGCCAACGTCCTGACTTTC
TRBD1 TRBJ2-5 NA TRBV5-4 CASSDGTGMVKTQYF TGTGCCAGCAGCGACGGGACAGGGATGGTAAAGACCCAGTACTTC
TRBD2 TRBJ2-7 NA TRBV24-1 CATSDGGRSSYEQYF TGTGCCACCAGTGACGGGGGGAGAAGCTCCTACGAGCAGTACTTC
NA TRBJ1-1 NA TRBV6-2/TRBV6-3 CASSPPGWGTEAFF TGTGCCAGCAGCCCTCCCGGTTGGGGCACTGAAGCTTTCTTT
NA TRBJ2-6 few TRBV21-1 CASSKGAGLTSGANVLTF TGTGCCAGCAGCAAAGGGGCAGGGCTTACCTCTGGGGCCAACGTCCTGACTTTC
NA TRBJ1-1 NA TRBV7-2 CASSLSLGQGMTEAFF TGTGCCAGCAGCTTGTCCTTGGGGCAGGGGATGACTGAAGCTTTCTTT
TRBD2 TRBJ2-5 once TRBV27 CASSPRRDSGGAETQYF TGTGCCAGCAGTCCCCGCCGTGACAGCGGGGGGGCGGAGACCCAGTACTTC
NA TRBJ1-2 few TRBV30 CAWSVGHNYGYTF TGTGCCTGGAGTGTAGGGCACAACTATGGCTACACCTTC
TRBD1 TRBJ1-1 NA TRBV10-1 CASSQGVTEEAFF TGCGCCAGCAGTCAGGGGGTCACAGAGGAAGCTTTCTTT
NA TRBJ1-2 NA TRBV7-2 CASSLSGIEYGYTF TGTGCCAGCAGCTTATCAGGGATTGAATATGGCTACACCTTC
NA TRBJ1-3 NA TRBV4-1 CASSSGQGGGNTIYF TGCGCCAGCAGCTCCGGGCAGGGAGGCGGAAACACCATATATTTT
NA TRBJ1-5 NA TRBV7-2 CASSLGNQPQHF TGTGCCAGCAGCCTCGGCAATCAGCCCCAGCATTTT
NA TRBJ1-5 NA TRBV19 CASTQGWFQPQHF TGTGCCAGTACCCAAGGGTGGTTTCAGCCCCAGCATTTT
TRBD1 TRBJ2-5 NA TRBV12-3/TRBV12-4 CASSLGQGKGTQYF TGTGCCAGCAGTTTAGGACAGGGGAAAGGGACCCAGTACTTC
NA TRBJ1-5 few TRBV6-5 CASGYQPQHF TGTGCCAGCGGTTATCAGCCCCAGCATTTT
TRBD1 TRBJ1-1 few TRBV6-2/TRBV6-3 CASRGRGQTNTEAFF TGTGCCAGCAGGGGCAGGGGGCAAACGAACACTGAAGCTTTCTTT
NA TRBJ1-1 NA TRBV2 CASSEVTEAFF TGTGCCAGCAGTGAAGTCACTGAAGCTTTCTTT
TRBD1 TRBJ1-2 few TRBV11-3 CASSLMRTGGRIGYTF TGTGCCAGCAGCTTAATGAGGACAGGGGGCCGGATTGGCTACACCTTC
TRBD2 TRBJ2-3 few TRBV4-3 CASSQGLAGGTDTQYF TGCGCCAGCAGCCAAGGACTAGCGGGGGGCACAGATACGCAGTATTTT
TRBD1 TRBJ1-4 once TRBV6-1 CASSLDRGLEKLFF TGTGCCAGCAGCTTGGACAGGGGGTTAGAAAAACTGTTTTTT
TRBD2 TRBJ2-1 NA TRBV27 CASGVGRNYNEQFF TGTGCCAGCGGTGTCGGGAGGAATTACAATGAGCAGTTCTTC
NA TRBJ2-3 NA TRBV7-2 CASSLGNKRTTDTQYF TGTGCCAGCAGCTTAGGTAACAAGCGGACCACAGATACGCAGTATTTT